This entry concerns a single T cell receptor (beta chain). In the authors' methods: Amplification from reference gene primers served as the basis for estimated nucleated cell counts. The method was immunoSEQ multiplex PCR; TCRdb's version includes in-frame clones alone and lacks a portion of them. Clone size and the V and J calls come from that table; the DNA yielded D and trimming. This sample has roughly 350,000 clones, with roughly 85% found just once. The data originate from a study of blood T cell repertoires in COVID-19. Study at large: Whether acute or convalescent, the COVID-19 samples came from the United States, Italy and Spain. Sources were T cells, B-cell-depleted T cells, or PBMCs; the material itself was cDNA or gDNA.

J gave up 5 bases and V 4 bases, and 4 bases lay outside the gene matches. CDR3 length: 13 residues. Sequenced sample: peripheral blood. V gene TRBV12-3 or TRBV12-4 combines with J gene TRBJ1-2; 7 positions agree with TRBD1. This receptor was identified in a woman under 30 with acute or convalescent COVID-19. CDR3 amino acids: CASSSGQLYGYTF. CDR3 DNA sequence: TGTGCCAGCAGTTCGGGACAGCTTTATGGCTACACCTTC.